This T cell receptor beta chain came from a study of a mutant IDH1 vaccine in newly diagnosed glioma. The overall study: Patients were given eight vaccinations, scheduled in weeks 1, 3, 5, 7, 11, 15, 19 and 23. Beginning 4-6 weeks after radiotherapy alone, or with temozolomide cycles, vaccination took place. Previous treatment comprised radiotherapy, temozolomide, or both, mostly both.

Of note for this clone: Its specificity is not known.

The CDR3 sequence is 15 residues long. Trimming removed 2 bases from V and 4 bases from J, with 11 bases in between. Germline CDR1 and CDR2: SEHNR and FQNEAQ (reference sequence). The assay was immunoSEQ multiplex PCR, and TCRdb's table has in-frame clones only and misses some. This sample carries about 41,000 clones, 78% of them seen once, and the ten largest clones take around 6.9%. Indicated time point: week 23, last vaccination. Vaccine doses each comprised 300 ug of mutant IDH1 20-mer peptide, with topical imiquimod. The sequenced sample was PBMCs, obtained from a glioma patient whose treatment included an IDH1 peptide vaccine. The TCR originated in a woman in her thirties or forties with glioma. Some clones in this sample may be carry-over from other donors' samples. This chain joins TRBV7-9 and TRBJ2-2; unclear D gene. The CDR3 bases are TGTGCCAGCAGCTTAAAGGGAAGTTCCACCGGGGAGCTGTTTTTT. This encodes CASSLKGSSTGELFF.